The 8 T cell receptor beta chains below all came from one sample that was sequenced in a study of blood T cell repertoires in COVID-19. Profiled with immunoSEQ multiplex PCR; TCRdb holds only in-frame clones, not every one. The sample records around 54,000 clones, around nine tenths being singletons. The specimen was peripheral blood. Source of these receptors: a woman between 35 and 50 years old with active COVID-19.

This chain connects TRBV5-1 to TRBJ1-2, with 8 bases aligning to TRBD1. J was trimmed by 2 bases and V by 0 bases; bases with no gene match: 9. This CDR3 has 17 amino acids. Germline lookup yields CDR1 SGHRS and CDR2 YFSETQ. The CDR3 here is CASSLEHRTGKNYGYTF. Written as DNA, the CDR3 is TGCGCCAGCAGCTTGGAACACCGGACAGGGAAGAACTATGGCTACACCTTC.

The rearrangement joins TRBV5-4 to TRBJ2-2, with unresolved D. Germline V gene sequence: CDR1 SGHNT, CDR2 YYREEE (reference sequence). Between the trimmed V and J ends, which lost 2 bases and 6 bases, there was a span of 14 bases. The CDR3 is 15 residues long. The CDR3 nucleotides are TGTGCCAGCAGCTTTGCTCCCCGCGGCGCCGGGGAGCTGTTTTTT. It specifies CASSFAPRGAGELFF. Combining the CDR3 with reference TRBV5-4 and TRBJ2-2 gives the whole variable domain ETGVTQSPTHLIKTRGQQVTLRCSSQSGHNTVSWYQQALGQGPQFIFQYYREEENGRGNFPPRFSGLQFPNYSSELNVNALELDDSALYLCASSFAPRGAGELFFGEGSRLTVL.

The rearrangement links TRBV7-9 to TRBJ2-7; TRBD2 aligns across 13 bases. V dropped 5 bases and J dropped 4; count of bases not matched to a gene: 5. The CDR3 contains 15 residues. Germline CDR1 and CDR2: SEHNR and FQNEAQ (reference sequence). The CDR3 sequence: CASSPPGLAGYEQYF. In DNA form, the CDR3 reads TGTGCCAGCAGCCCTCCGGGACTAGCGGGGTACGAGCAGTACTTC.

The V and J genes are TRBV11-3 and TRBJ2-7, with 7 bases aligning to TRBD1. The V gene end was trimmed by 5 bases and the J gene end by 4 bases; junction bases not matched to a gene: 5. The germline gives CDR1 SGHNT, CDR2 YENEEA. The CDR3 length is 13 residues. The CDR3 coding sequence is TGTGCCAGCAGCAGGGACAGAGAATACGAGCAGTACTTC. As protein: CASSRDREYEQYF.

The CDR3 DNA sequence: TGTGCCTTCCTGCTGCAGGGGGCCTACGAGCAGTACTTC. As protein: CAFLLQGAYEQYF. V is TRBV30 and J is TRBJ2-7; TRBD1 aligns across 7 bases. Germline-derived CDR1 and CDR2 are GTSNPN and SVGIG (reference sequence). The CDR3 has 13 amino acids. V shed 7 bases, J shed 2 bases, and the junction held 8 bases outside the gene matches.

In nucleotides, the CDR3 is TGCGCCAGCAGCTTGGCGAGCGGGCGCACAGATACGCAGTATTTT. Encoded protein: CASSLASGRTDTQYF. The chain is built from TRBV5-1 and TRBJ2-3; D is possibly TRBD2 (6 bases). V lost 0 bases to trimming and J lost 1 base, with 9 bases between them. This CDR3 is 15 amino acids long. Germline V lookup: CDR1 SGHRS, CDR2 YFSETQ.

The rearrangement joins TRBV4-3 to TRBJ2-3, with 10 bases that match TRBD1. The trim removed 5 bases at V and 3 bases at J, leaving 2 bases unmatched. The length of the CDR3 is 14 residues. CDR1 is LGHNA, CDR2 YSLEER, per germline. CDR3 sequence reads: CASSAGQGTDTQYF. The DNA for the CDR3 is TGCGCCAGCAGCGCGGGACAGGGGACAGATACGCAGTATTTT.

The chain recombines TRBV19 with TRBJ2-1; a weak D match, TRBD2 (5 bases). V lost 1 base and J 6 bases, leaving 16 bases between the germline ends. The germline V gene has CDR1 LNHDA and CDR2 SQIVND (reference sequence). The CDR3 contains 16 residues. The CDR3 sequence is CASSIAWAGDTNEQFF. CDR3 coding DNA: TGTGCCAGTAGTATAGCTTGGGCGGGCGATACCAATGAGCAGTTCTTC.